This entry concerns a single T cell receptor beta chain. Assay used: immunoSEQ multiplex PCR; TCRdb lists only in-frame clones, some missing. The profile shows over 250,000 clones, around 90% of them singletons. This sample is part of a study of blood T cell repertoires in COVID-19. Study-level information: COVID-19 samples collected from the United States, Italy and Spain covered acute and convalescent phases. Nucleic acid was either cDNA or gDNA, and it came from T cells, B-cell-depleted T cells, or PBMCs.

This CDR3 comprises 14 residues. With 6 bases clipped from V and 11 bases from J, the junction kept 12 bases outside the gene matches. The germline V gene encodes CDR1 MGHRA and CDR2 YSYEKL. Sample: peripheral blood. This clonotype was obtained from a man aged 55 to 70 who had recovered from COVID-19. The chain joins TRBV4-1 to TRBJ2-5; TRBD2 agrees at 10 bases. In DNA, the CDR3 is TGCGCCAGCAGTCTCACCCTAGCGGGGGTTATTCAGTACTTC. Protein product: CASSLTLAGVIQYF.